Below, 5 T cell receptor beta chains from the same sample are listed, as sequenced in a study of cytomegalovirus exposure and HLA in healthy donors. PCR was performed using 60 Vbeta and 13 Jbeta primers. The repertoire was sequenced with immunoSEQ multiplex PCR; TCRdb's copy has only in-frame clones and lacks some. Of about 130,000 clones in the sample, roughly 70% were seen once. Input material: PBMCs. These receptors were obtained from a man aged 40-49 years in good health and CMV-seropositive.

The chain couples TRBV6-6 to TRBJ2-3; unclear D gene. V was trimmed by 4 bases and J by 0 bases, leaving 5 bases between them. Germline V CDR1 and CDR2: MNHNY, SVGAGI (reference sequence). The CDR3 loop spans 13 amino acids. CDR3 residues: CASSSISTDTQYF. CDR3 in DNA: TGTGCCAGCAGTTCTATCAGCACAGATACGCAGTATTTT.

J is TRBJ2-3 and V is TRBV30, with D hard to call. The germline V gene encodes CDR1 GTSNPN and CDR2 SVGIG (reference sequence). V lost 0 bases and J lost 6, with 10 bases in between. The CDR3 is made up of 13 amino acids. As DNA, the CDR3 is TGTGCCTGGAGTGTACTAACGAAGGATACGCAGTATTTT. This encodes CAWSVLTKDTQYF.

The J gene is TRBJ1-2, the V gene TRBV6-5, with D possibly matching TRBD1 (6 bases). Per germline, CDR1 MNHEY and CDR2 SVGAGI. The ends were cut back, 2 bases at V and 0 bases at J, with 7 bases in the middle. This CDR3 is 14 amino acids long. CDR3 DNA sequence: TGTGCCAGCAGTTACAAGGGGGCTAACTATGGCTACACCTTC. As protein: CASSYKGANYGYTF.

The V gene is TRBV19, the J gene TRBJ2-7; 7 bases are a match to TRBD1. Unmatched junction bases numbered 8, after V lost 5 bases and J lost 4 bases. The CDR3 sequence is 14 residues long. Looked up from germline, CDR1 is LNHDA and CDR2 is SQIVND (reference sequence). CDR3 DNA sequence: TGTGCCAGTAGTCCCCCTGGACAGGTTTACGAGCAGTACTTC. This sequence encodes CASSPPGQVYEQYF.

For the CDR3, the DNA is TGCGCCAGCAGCTTGAGGACAGCGAACACCGGGGAGCTGTTTTTT. Its protein is CASSLRTANTGELFF. This chain links TRBV5-1 with TRBJ2-2; tentative D call: TRBD1 (6 bases). The CDR3 is made up of 15 amino acids. CDR1 and CDR2 (germline): SGHRS, YFSETQ. The V gene lost 1 base and the J gene lost 0 bases, with 7 bases spanning the gap.